This is a list of T cell receptor beta chains from one sample in a study of low-dose radiotherapy and immunotherapy resistance in tumors. TCRdb processed the reads anew with MiXCR; each CDR3 protein has one entry. The repertoire includes more than 50,000 distinct CDR3 sequences, under 30% of them detected once, and 6.5% to 8% sits in the top ten. Specimen: PBMCs, collected after low-dose radiotherapy plus immunotherapy. These receptors were taken from a male donor with prostate cancer. Each CDR3 is given with its conserved first and last residue. D genes are given only for firm matches. Clone size appears in some rows only: once, few, many, or a class for an expanded clone.

D	J	size	V	CDR3	DNA
NA	TRBJ2-3	NA	TRBV3-1	CASSQDLFEGPDTQYF	TGTGCCAGCAGCCAAGATCTATTTGAGGGGCCAGATACGCAGTATTTT
TRBD1	TRBJ2-7	many	TRBV7-8	CASSLGGQGAYEQYF	TGTGCCAGCAGCTTAGGGGGACAGGGGGCCTACGAGCAGTACTTC
NA	TRBJ2-5	NA	TRBV23-1	CASGAQGYETQYF	TGCGCCAGCGGAGCCCAGGGTTACGAGACCCAGTACTTC
NA	TRBJ2-1	many	TRBV6-8	CASRPGPPAYNEQFF	TGTGCCAGCAGACCCGGACCCCCCGCCTACAATGAGCAGTTCTTC
NA	TRBJ2-6	many	TRBV28	CASSLSRASGANVLTF	TGTGCCAGCAGTTTATCGAGGGCCTCTGGGGCCAACGTCCTGACTTTC
TRBD2	TRBJ2-7	NA	TRBV20-1	CSALSATSASYEQYF	TGCAGTGCCCTAAGCGCCACTAGCGCCTCCTACGAGCAGTACTTC
NA	TRBJ2-7	NA	TRBV28	CASIPPGHSYEQYF	TGTGCCAGCATTCCACCCGGACATTCCTACGAGCAGTACTTC
TRBD2	TRBJ2-3	NA	TRBV6-4	CASSETSGGTDTQYF	TGTGCCAGCAGTGAGACTAGCGGGGGAACAGATACGCAGTATTTT
NA	TRBJ2-7	many	TRBV28	CASSLDWLYEQYF	TGTGCCAGCAGTTTGGACTGGCTCTACGAGCAGTACTTC
NA	TRBJ2-2	many	TRBV30	CAWSEWGRYTGELFF	TGTGCCTGGAGTGAGTGGGGGCGGTACACCGGGGAGCTGTTTTTT
TRBD2	TRBJ2-7	many	TRBV5-1	CASSSGGLADLPYEQYF	TGCGCCAGCAGCTCGGGTGGGCTAGCGGACCTTCCTTACGAGCAGTACTTC